Listed here are 5 T cell receptor beta chains from one sample, sequenced in a study of shared clonotypes between healthy human individuals. Libraries were prepared by immunoSEQ multiplex PCR; TCRdb keeps only in-frame clonotypes and omits some of them. The sample carries 400,000 to 600,000 clones, about 80% recorded once. The sample taken for sequencing was PBMCs. These receptors were collected from a woman aged 40 to 49 in good health. Some clones in this sample may be carry-over from other donors' samples.

This clone was recorded at least ten times. J is TRBJ2-1 and V is TRBV12-5, with a possible D match to TRBD2 (6 bases). V shed 2 bases and J shed 9 bases, with 29 bases lying between them. The CDR3 is made up of 19 amino acids. From germline, CDR1 is LGHNT and CDR2 FRNRAP. CDR3 in amino acids: CASGLQGPRVSGDGGEQFF. The CDR3 region has the DNA TGTGCTAGTGGTTTGCAGGGACCCCGTGTTAGCGGAGACGGGGGTGAGCAGTTCTTC.

The chain has TRBV30 and TRBJ2-5, with a weak D call TRBD2 (6 bases). Per the germline V gene, CDR1 is GTSNPN and CDR2 is SVGIG (reference sequence). V was clipped by 2 bases and J by 3 bases, with 19 bases between them. There are 16 residues in the CDR3. CDR3 protein: CAWSSTLLGLKETQYF. The CDR3 DNA sequence: TGTGCCTGGAGTAGCACTCTATTGGGACTCAAAGAGACCCAGTACTTC.

This rearrangement joins TRBV29-1 to TRBJ2-5, with D hard to call. CDR1 is SQVTM and CDR2 is ANQGSEA in the germline V gene. V lost 8 bases to trimming and J lost 5 bases, with 12 bases between them. CDR3 length: 11 amino acids. CDR3: CSPANGETQYF. The CDR3, as DNA: TGCAGCCCTGCTAACGGGGAGACCCAGTACTTC.

As concerns this clone: This same CDR3 is encoded by further DNA sequences in the sample. J is TRBJ1-2 and V is TRBV28; no clear D. This CDR3 has 13 residues. V lost 7 bases and J 2 bases, leaving 11 bases between the germline ends. CDR1 is MDHEN and CDR2 is SYDVKM in the germline V gene. CDR3 in amino acids: CASTSGHNYGYTF. As DNA, the CDR3 is TGTGCCAGCACCTCTGGTCACAACTATGGCTACACCTTC.

This clone showed up just once. At one of its ends the junction is not consistent with the germline gene, which may arise from a read error. The rearrangement uses TRBV7-3 and TRBJ2-6; a weak D match, TRBD1 (6 bases). Germline-derived CDR1 and CDR2 are SGHTA and FQGTGA. The CDR3 covers 16 residues. CDR3 nucleotides: TGTGCCAGCAGCGTAACAGGGCTGGCTGGGGCCAACGTCCTGACTTTC. Protein sequence: CASSVTGLAGANVLTF. Full variable domain (rest looked up from reference TRBV7-3 and TRBJ2-6): GAGVSQTPSNKVTEKGKYVELRCDPISGHTALYWYRQSLGQGPEFLIYFQGTGAADDSGLPNDRFFAVRPEGSVSTLKIQRTERGDSAVYLCASSVTGLAGANVLTFGAGSRLTVL.